This is a list of T cell receptor beta chains from one sample in a study of CD8 T cells in ankylosing spondylitis. TCRdb fed the 5' RACE reads into MiXCR, producing one record per CDR3 protein. The sample shows 200,000 to 250,000 distinct CDR3 sequences, over 9.5% of them seen only once. The sequencing input was blood, either unsorted or a sorted T cell fraction (not recorded which). Receptor source: a male donor with ankylosing spondylitis or in good health (not recorded which). Both conserved end residues are part of each CDR3. D genes are given only for firm matches. Clone size is stated in some rows and not others, as once, few, many or a class when expanded.

v_gene: TRBV5-1
j_gene: TRBJ2-5
abundance: .
len: 19
d_gene: TRBD2
CDR3aa: CASSISGTSGGGVQETQYF
CDR3nt: TGCGCCAGCAGCATATCCGGGACTAGCGGGGGGGGTGTTCAAGAGACCCAGTACTTC

v_gene: TRBV29-1
j_gene: TRBJ2-5
abundance: few
len: 13
d_gene: .
CDR3aa: CSVSVAVQETQYF
CDR3nt: TGCAGCGTTTCTGTGGCGGTTCAAGAGACCCAGTACTTC

v_gene: TRBV7-2
j_gene: TRBJ1-5
abundance: few
len: 15
d_gene: TRBD1
CDR3aa: CASSLTGVSNQPQHF
CDR3nt: TGTGCCAGCAGCTTAACAGGGGTTAGCAATCAGCCCCAGCATTTT

v_gene: TRBV28
j_gene: TRBJ1-2
abundance: few
len: 13
d_gene: .
CDR3aa: CASYLQALGGYTF
CDR3nt: TGTGCCAGCTACCTCCAGGCCCTAGGCGGCTACACCTTC

v_gene: TRBV7-2
j_gene: TRBJ1-1
abundance: many
len: 14
d_gene: .
CDR3aa: CASSFQTENTEAFF
CDR3nt: TGTGCCAGCAGCTTTCAGACAGAGAACACTGAAGCTTTCTTT

v_gene: TRBV20-1
j_gene: TRBJ2-3
abundance: many
len: 14
d_gene: .
CDR3aa: CSAGRDSPRDTQYF
CDR3nt: TGCAGTGCTGGCCGGGACTCACCTCGGGATACGCAGTATTTT

v_gene: TRBV5-1
j_gene: TRBJ1-2
abundance: many
len: 17
d_gene: .
CDR3aa: CASSPGRTTELLSISTF
CDR3nt: TGCGCCAGCAGCCCAGGCCGCACGACAGAGCTCCTATCCATTTCCACCTTC

v_gene: TRBV9
j_gene: TRBJ2-7
abundance: .
len: 15
d_gene: TRBD2
CDR3aa: CASSVGLAGDYEQYF
CDR3nt: TGTGCCAGCAGCGTAGGACTAGCGGGGGACTACGAGCAGTACTTC

v_gene: TRBV30
j_gene: TRBJ1-4
abundance: .
len: 13
d_gene: .
CDR3aa: CAWSGAGPEKLFF
CDR3nt: TGTGCCTGGAGTGGGGCAGGGCCCGAAAAACTGTTTTTT

v_gene: TRBV12-3/TRBV12-4
j_gene: TRBJ2-2
abundance: many
len: 14
d_gene: .
CDR3aa: CASSLARSRRELFF
CDR3nt: TGTGCCAGCAGTTTAGCGAGGTCCCGGAGGGAGCTGTTTTTT

v_gene: TRBV29-1
j_gene: TRBJ2-7
abundance: few
len: 12
d_gene: .
CDR3aa: CSGGDTDYEQYF
CDR3nt: TGCAGCGGAGGGGACACCGACTACGAGCAGTACTTC

v_gene: TRBV18
j_gene: TRBJ1-1
abundance: .
len: 17
d_gene: TRBD1
CDR3aa: CASSRDQGGGGGTEAFF
CDR3nt: TGTGCCAGCTCGCGCGATCAGGGGGGTGGCGGAGGCACTGAAGCTTTCTTT

v_gene: TRBV5-1
j_gene: TRBJ2-2
abundance: many
len: 17
d_gene: TRBD1
CDR3aa: CASSSEWTGGNTGELFF
CDR3nt: TGCGCCAGCAGCTCCGAATGGACAGGGGGCAACACCGGGGAGCTGTTTTTT

v_gene: TRBV3-1
j_gene: TRBJ1-6
abundance: many
len: 13
d_gene: .
CDR3aa: CASSQGSGSPLHF
CDR3nt: TGTGCCAGCAGCCAGGGAAGTGGCTCACCCCTCCACTTT

v_gene: TRBV12-3/TRBV12-4
j_gene: TRBJ2-1
abundance: .
len: 13
d_gene: TRBD2
CDR3aa: CASTLGGANEQFF
CDR3nt: TGTGCCAGCACCCTGGGAGGGGCAAATGAGCAGTTCTTC

v_gene: TRBV25-1
j_gene: TRBJ2-2
abundance: .
len: 16
d_gene: .
CDR3aa: CASSERRDSSTGELFF
CDR3nt: TGTGCCAGCAGTGAACGCCGGGACTCCAGCACCGGGGAGCTGTTTTTT

v_gene: TRBV7-9
j_gene: TRBJ2-3
abundance: many
len: 14
d_gene: TRBD1
CDR3aa: CASSPDRDTDTQYF
CDR3nt: TGTGCCAGCAGCCCGGACAGGGACACAGATACGCAGTATTTT

v_gene: TRBV29-1
j_gene: TRBJ2-3
abundance: many
len: 13
d_gene: .
CDR3aa: CSVLVRGLGTQYF
CDR3nt: TGCAGCGTTCTCGTCCGGGGACTCGGTACGCAGTATTTT

v_gene: TRBV7-3
j_gene: TRBJ2-3
abundance: many
len: 13
d_gene: .
CDR3aa: CASSRSRTDTQYF
CDR3nt: TGTGCCAGCAGCCGCTCGAGGACAGATACGCAGTATTTT

v_gene: TRBV20-1
j_gene: TRBJ1-4
abundance: many
len: 15
d_gene: .
CDR3aa: CSATRGTVINEKLFF
CDR3nt: TGCAGTGCTACCCGAGGGACGGTGATTAATGAAAAACTGTTTTTT

v_gene: TRBV29-1
j_gene: TRBJ2-2
abundance: few
len: 15
d_gene: TRBD2
CDR3aa: CSVVPGGADAGELFF
CDR3nt: TGCAGCGTTGTGCCCGGGGGGGCCGACGCCGGGGAGCTGTTTTTT

v_gene: TRBV6-5
j_gene: TRBJ2-2
abundance: many
len: 11
d_gene: .
CDR3aa: CASTATGELFF
CDR3nt: TGTGCCAGCACCGCCACCGGGGAGCTGTTTTTT

v_gene: TRBV24-1
j_gene: TRBJ2-5
abundance: .
len: 14
d_gene: .
CDR3aa: CATKVQNGQETQYF
CDR3nt: TGTGCCACCAAGGTTCAAAACGGGCAAGAGACCCAGTACTTC

v_gene: TRBV12-3/TRBV12-4
j_gene: TRBJ2-1
abundance: many
len: 16
d_gene: TRBD2
CDR3aa: CASSSPPGGSYNEQFF
CDR3nt: TGTGCCAGCAGTTCCCCCCCGGGGGGGTCTTACAATGAGCAGTTCTTC

v_gene: TRBV5-1
j_gene: TRBJ2-6
abundance: .
len: 17
d_gene: TRBD1
CDR3aa: CASSPGTDSSGANVLTF
CDR3nt: TGCGCCAGCAGCCCCGGGACAGATAGCTCTGGGGCCAACGTCCTGACTTTC

v_gene: TRBV7-2
j_gene: TRBJ1-1
abundance: many
len: 14
d_gene: TRBD1
CDR3aa: CASSSRQGSTEAFF
CDR3nt: TGTGCCAGCAGCTCGAGACAGGGATCCACTGAAGCTTTCTTT